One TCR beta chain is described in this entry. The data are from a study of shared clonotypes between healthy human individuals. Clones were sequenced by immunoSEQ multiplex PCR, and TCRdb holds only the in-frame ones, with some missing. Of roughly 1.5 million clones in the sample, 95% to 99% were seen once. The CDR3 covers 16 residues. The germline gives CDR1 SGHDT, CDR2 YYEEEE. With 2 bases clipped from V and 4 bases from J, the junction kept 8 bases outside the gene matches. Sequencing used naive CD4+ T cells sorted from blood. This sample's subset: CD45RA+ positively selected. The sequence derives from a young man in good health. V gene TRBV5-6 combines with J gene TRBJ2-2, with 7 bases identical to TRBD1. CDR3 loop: CASSFGTGVFTGELFF. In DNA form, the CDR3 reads TGTGCCAGCAGCTTCGGCACAGGGGTTTTCACCGGGGAGCTGTTTTTT.